Shown below are 21 T cell receptor beta chains from a single sample sequenced in a study of regulatory T cells in long-lasting Graves disease. Sample time point: newly diagnosed GD, antithyroid drugs for less than 3 months. Making the TCR library involved RNA that had been extracted from PBMCs. Combining iRepertoire HTBI primers with Arm-PCR of CDR3 regions, the authors built TCR beta libraries. TCRdb fed the multiplex PCR reads into MiXCR, producing one record per CDR3 protein. The sample lists approximately 400,000 distinct CDR3 sequences, approximately 16% occurring once. This sample also belongs to another study, concerning T cells in Graves' hyperthyroidism and ophthalmopathy.

The specimen was peripheral blood mononuclear cells (PBMCs), collected at new diagnosis, from a patient treated with antithyroid drugs. The receptors were gathered from a woman aged 40-49 years with Graves disease.

This clonotype was observed a few times. The V gene is TRBV10-2, the J gene TRBJ1-1; D possibly corresponds to TRBD1 (6 bases). The germline V gene has CDR1 WSHSY and CDR2 SAAADI. The CDR3 is made up of 14 amino acids. V was shortened by 0 bases and J by 5 bases, with 10 bases between the two germline ends. CDR3 sequence reads: CASSESLRGTEAFF. The CDR3, as DNA: TGCGCCAGCAGTGAGTCTCTGAGGGGGACTGAAGCTTTCTTT.

V and J are TRBV19 and TRBJ2-1, with a possible D match to TRBD2 (6 bases). V was clipped by 5 bases and J by 7 bases, with 15 bases between them. Per the germline V gene, CDR1 is LNHDA and CDR2 is SQIVND (reference sequence). The CDR3 has 14 residues. The CDR3 bases are TGTGCCAGTAGTCCCCGGCGGGGCGGGAATGAGCAGTTCTTC. Translation gives CASSPRRGGNEQFF. Looking up the rest from reference TRBV19 and TRBJ2-1 gives the full variable domain: DGGITQSPKYLFRKEGQNVTLSCEQNLNHDAMYWYRQDPGQGLRLIYYSQIVNDFQKGDIAEGYSVSREKKESFPLTVTSAQKNPTAFYLCASSPRRGGNEQFFGPGTRLTVL.

This clonotype has at least ten counts. The V gene is TRBV6-2 or TRBV6-3, the J gene TRBJ1-1; TRBD1 might be the D (6 bases). The CDR3 length is 14 residues. Trimming pared 2 bases from V and 1 base from J, leaving 8 bases between. CDR1 and CDR2 from the germline V gene are MNHEY and SVGEGT. The CDR3 nucleotides are TGTGCCAGCAGTTACGACAGGTGGAACACTGAAGCTTTCTTT. It codes for CASSYDRWNTEAFF.

This clonotype was detected many times. CDR3 DNA: TGTGCCAGCAGTTTCGACGGGGATAATCAGCCCCAGCATTTT. Amino acid sequence: CASSFDGDNQPQHF. V is TRBV27 and J is TRBJ1-5; D unclear. Per the germline V gene, CDR1 is MNHEY and CDR2 is SMNVEV (reference sequence). The CDR3 length is 14 residues. V lost 3 bases to trimming and J lost 4 bases, with 10 bases between them.

The V gene is TRBV20-1, the J gene TRBJ2-2, with D tentatively TRBD2 (5 bases). CDR3 length equals 12 residues. Germline-derived CDR1 and CDR2 are DFQATT and SNEGSKA (reference sequence). V was pared by 0 bases and J by 7 bases, with 6 bases between. The CDR3 sequence: CSARDSVGELFF. The CDR3 coding sequence is TGCAGTGCTAGAGATAGCGTCGGGGAGCTGTTTTTT.

This clonotype was counted at least ten times. The genes are TRBV28 and TRBJ1-4; TRBD1 is a possible D gene (5 bases). This CDR3 has 16 amino acids. Trimming stripped 4 bases from V and 5 bases from J, with 17 bases between. CDR1 is MDHEN, CDR2 SYDVKM, per germline. The CDR3 is CASSSLVAGENEKLFF. CDR3 DNA: TGTGCCAGCAGTTCCCTGGTAGCGGGGGAGAATGAAAAACTGTTTTTT.

The CDR3: CASSGDRASLNTQYF. In DNA, the CDR3 is TGTGCCAGCAGTGGGGACAGGGCAAGTTTGAATACGCAGTATTTT. V is TRBV6-1 and J is TRBJ2-3; 9 bases agree with TRBD1. The J segment lost 7 bases and the V segment lost 4 bases, leaving 9 bases of the junction unmatched. CDR3 length: 15 residues. Germline CDR1 is MNHNS and CDR2 is SASEGT.

This clonotype occurred many times. The V gene is TRBV27, the J gene TRBJ1-2, with 8 bases lining up with TRBD1. Trimming removed 6 bases from V and 5 bases from J; junction bases left unmatched: 5. The CDR3 runs 13 residues. The germline gives CDR1 MNHEY, CDR2 SMNVEV (reference sequence). The CDR3 region has the DNA TGTGCCAGCAGAACAGGGGGGACTTATGGCTACACCTTC. Translation gives CASRTGGTYGYTF.

The table lists this clonotype with a few counts. The chain joins TRBV5-1 to TRBJ1-6; 7 nucleotides match TRBD1. This CDR3 comprises 17 residues. V dropped 1 base and J dropped 7; count of bases not matched to a gene: 11. The germline CDR1 and CDR2 sequences are SGHRS and YFSETQ. CDR3 nucleotide sequence: TGCGCCAGCAGCTTGACGGCCGGGACAGTGGGGAATTCACCCCTCCACTTT. Its protein is CASSLTAGTVGNSPLHF.

As for this clonotype: Possible read error: a much larger clone is one base away. The chain carries TRBV4-1 and TRBJ2-2, with 7 bases lining up with TRBD1. Germline-derived CDR1 and CDR2 are MGHRA and YSYEKL. This CDR3 is 15 amino acids long. CDR3 residues: CASSQGSQGNGEPFF. Here the CDR3 DNA reads TGCGCCAGCAGCCAAGGTTCACAGGGGAACGGGGAGCCGTTTTTT.

This clonotype appeared a few times. The gene calls are TRBV20-1 and TRBJ2-3; D uncertain. V was clipped by 1 base and J by 5 bases, with 16 bases between them. There are 15 residues in the CDR3. Per the germline V gene, CDR1 is DFQATT and CDR2 is SNEGSKA (reference sequence). In nucleotides, the CDR3 is TGCAGTGCTAGAGCCGTACGCGTTAAAAGAGATACGCAGTATTTT. Amino acids: CSARAVRVKRDTQYF.

This clonotype was detected ten times or more. The chain uses TRBV29-1 and TRBJ2-5; maybe TRBD2 (6 bases). V was pared by 4 bases and J by 4 bases, with 13 bases between. The CDR3 totals 13 residues. Germline loops: CDR1 SQVTM, CDR2 ANQGSEA. Here the CDR3 DNA reads TGCAGCGTTGTTCGTGTGGAGGGAGAGACCCAGTACTTC. It encodes CSVVRVEGETQYF.

This clonotype was seen repeatedly, ten times or more. This sequence joins TRBV30 and TRBJ1-1; no definite D call. The CDR3 has 14 residues. The germline CDR1 and CDR2 sequences are GTSNPN and SVGIG (reference sequence). The V end was cut by 2 bases, the J end by 1 base, with 11 bases between. CDR3 nucleotides: TGTGCCTGGAGTAAAGGACCGTCGAACACTGAAGCTTTCTTT. Its protein is CAWSKGPSNTEAFF.

This clonotype was seen ten or more times. This rearrangement joins TRBV6-1 to TRBJ2-1; D not certain. V dropped 6 bases and J dropped 2 bases, with 11 bases sitting between them. Germline V gene data show CDR1 as MNHNS and CDR2 as SASEGT. CDR3 length: 14 amino acids. The CDR3 sequence is CASRDRVTYNEQFF. The CDR3 DNA reads TGTGCCAGCAGGGATAGGGTAACCTACAATGAGCAGTTCTTC.

This clonotype was recorded at least ten times. This chain connects TRBV6-1 to TRBJ1-6; D perhaps matches TRBD1 (6 bases). There are 14 residues in the CDR3. The germline V gene encodes CDR1 MNHNS and CDR2 SASEGT. V dropped 3 bases and J dropped 10 bases, with 13 bases sitting between them. CDR3 residues: CASSEAQGGSPLHF. The CDR3 region has the DNA TGTGCCAGCAGTGAGGCACAGGGAGGGTCACCCCTCCACTTT.

This clonotype was counted ten times or more. This chain uses TRBV11-2 with TRBJ2-3, with 8 bases lining up with TRBD2. Losses at the gene ends were 5 bases for V and 4 bases for J; bases not matched to a gene: 11. Germline CDR1 is SGHAT and CDR2 is FQNNGV. CDR3 size: 16 residues. The CDR3 loop is CASSQLLAEVPDTQYF. As DNA, the CDR3 is TGTGCCAGCAGCCAACTACTAGCGGAGGTTCCAGATACGCAGTATTTT.

This clonotype was seen a few times. The chain uses TRBV28 and TRBJ1-5; D unresolved. The V gene lost 2 bases and the J gene lost 3 bases, with 14 bases spanning the gap. This CDR3 region has 16 residues. Germline CDR1 is MDHEN and CDR2 is SYDVKM. The CDR3 region has the DNA TGTGCCAGCAGTTTACGGGCCCTCTTGGACAATCAGCCCCAGCATTTT. This sequence encodes CASSLRALLDNQPQHF.

V gene TRBV20-1 combines with J gene TRBJ2-5, with 8 bases lining up with TRBD2. Germline assignment: CDR1 DFQATT and CDR2 SNEGSKA (reference sequence). The CDR3 covers 15 residues. Losses at the gene ends were 2 bases for V and 4 bases for J; bases not matched to a gene: 9. The CDR3 DNA sequence: TGCAGTGCTAGACACGGGACTAGGGGCGGAGAGACCCAGTACTTC. This sequence encodes CSARHGTRGGETQYF.

This clonotype has a count of ten or more. The chain combines TRBV10-3 with TRBJ1-2, with 7 positions matching TRBD1. The CDR3 consists of 14 residues. The V gene end was trimmed by 2 bases and the J gene end by 10 bases; junction bases not matched to a gene: 10. CDR1 is ENHRY, CDR2 SYGVKD, per germline. CDR3 protein: CAISENRDSRNYTF. In DNA, the CDR3 is TGTGCCATCAGTGAGAACCGGGACAGTAGGAACTACACCTTC.

The CDR3 spells CASSPGLDRGYEQYF. The CDR3 DNA follows: TGTGCCAGCAGCCCGGGATTGGACAGGGGCTACGAGCAGTACTTC. The chain uses TRBV7-2 and TRBJ2-7; 9 bases match TRBD1. This CDR3 is 15 amino acids long. Germline V gene sequence: CDR1 SGHTA, CDR2 FQGNSA. Trimming took 5 bases from V and 3 from J; bases not matched to a gene: 8.

There are many counts of this clonotype. The chain carries TRBV14 and TRBJ2-7; no definite D call. Germline V CDR1 and CDR2: SGHDN, FVKESK. Trimming cost V 0 bases and J 2 bases, with 8 bases left between them. The CDR3 loop spans 14 amino acids. The CDR3 protein is CASSQEVSTYEQYF. CDR3 DNA sequence: TGTGCCAGCAGCCAAGAAGTCTCGACCTACGAGCAGTACTTC.